This T cell receptor (beta chain) was obtained from a study of shared clonotypes between healthy human individuals (dated by TCRdb to the early 2020s). For context, the study as a whole: Three men and a couple of women, aged 18 to 49 years, made up the cohort. Libraries were prepared and TCR repertoires were sequenced by different laboratories using diverse techniques, in order to increase sequencing depth and limit assay-specific biases. Blood TCR repertoires of five healthy adults were deeply sequenced to estimate repertoire size and the extent of clonotype sharing between individuals. Per donor, leukapheresis produced somewhere between about 0.94 and 9.5 billion PBMCs. For each donor, CD4 naive and CD4 memory were each run on three plates, CD8 naive on two plates, and CD8 memory on one plate. Broader findings and caveats from the paper: Because the study included only a small number of donors, the genetic and exposure-history diversity represented was limited. Pairwise subsampling led to the expectation that sequencing depth would affect the degree of clonotype sharing among donors. Larger estimated clonotype richness was generally found for naive subsets than for memory subsets. Around 5.4% of naive CD4, 3.5% of naive CD8, around 2.3% of memory CD4, and approximately 0.4% of memory CD8 clonotypes were shared across several donors. Even with the large sequencing depth, rarefaction of the sorted-subset datasets indicated that sequencing was incomplete. Compared with non-shared clonotypes, the clonotypes found in all four sorted-subset donors had higher generation probabilities. Sampling was limited to blood, and TCR repertoires in tissue likely differ from TCR repertoires in blood.

Healthy HIV-negative adults with no recently reported acute infections or vaccinations were included as donors. Every donor was a Caucasian adult living in Nashville, Tennessee, USA. Magnetic negative selection was used to enrich CD4+ T cells, after which naive cells were positively selected on CD45RA and the negative fraction became the memory subset. After blood collection by leukapheresis, PBMCs were isolated using Ficoll-Histopaque density gradient centrifugation and then cryopreserved in the vapor phase of liquid nitrogen. Purity and quantity of every magnetically sorted T cell population were checked by analytical flow cytometry. Each sorted fraction had its genomic DNA isolated and then quantified by UV absorbance on a Nanodrop 2000c. TCR CDR3 regions were amplified from genomic DNA by multiplex PCR using the deep immunoSEQ assay. Extracted genomic DNA from each cell subset was spread evenly across all wells of several immunoSEQ 96-well plates, with each plate serving as a replicate. Each replicate PCR for sorted subsets received about 180 ng genomic DNA, equal to some 32,000 T cell genomes. The purified libraries were quantified using a Qubit 3.0 fluorometer, sized with a Bioanalyzer 2100, and then quantified again using the KAPA Library Quantification kit. Each immunoSEQ 96-well plate was sequenced on its own single-read 150-cycle Illumina NextSeq 550 flow cell. From the authors' description of their analysis: Because only junctional sequences without quality scores were contained in the immunoSEQ output, filtering matching that applied to full-length reads could not be performed. Sequences were annotated with PyIR, a Python wrapper for IgBLAST v1.9, and V/J genes and CDR3 were assigned using IMGT germline references. Reads with weak V/J assignments (E-value above 1e-6), missing CDR3, stop codons, out-of-frame junctions, or ambiguous translated residues were removed. V3J clonotypes were defined as sequences sharing the same inferred V gene, J gene, and CDR3 amino acid sequence. To compute the percentage overlap between repertoires, the number of shared unique clonotypes was divided by the size of the smaller repertoire. Three approaches were used to assess repertoire richness: RTK rarefaction, the Chao1 estimator, and Recon v2.1 estimates of unobserved clonotypes. OLGA was used to compute generation probabilities for all TCRbeta clonotypes that the gDNA method yielded from four donors. TCRdb holds this immuneACCESS table with in-frame rearrangements only. Some clones are missing; in checked studies, unresolved V genes explain under half, and the rest has no known cause. D and trimming were read from the DNA, whereas the V and J calls and clone size are those reported in that table. The sample has more than 2,000,000 clones on record, approximately 95% of them singletons. The top ten hold around 0.4% of the sample.

The CDR3 spans 13 residues, from the cysteine through the phenylalanine. Only the CDR3 part of the read is kept: 39 bases, read in frame from the first base. V and J lose 1 base and 2 bases, and a span of 5 bases separates them. CDR1 and CDR2, looked up from the germline V gene, are SNHLY and FYNNEI. This clone was seen a few times. The antigen it binds to is not known. No base quality information exists; no much larger clone differs at one position. At the DNA level, this CDR3 is encoded by other sequences in the same sample as well. This sequence was found in a man between 18 and 35 years old in good health. Some clones in this sample may be carry-over from other donors' samples. The sequence joins TRBV2 to TRBJ1-1; the D segment cannot be called with confidence. Sequencing used naive CD4+ T cells from PBMCs. This specimen's cell subset or site label, per the study, means: CD45RA+ positively selected. The DNA is TGTGCCAGCAGTGAAGGAGTTAACACTGAAGCTTTCTTT. Its protein is CASSEGVNTEAFF.